Sequencing of this TCR beta chain was carried out in a study of blood T cell repertoires in COVID-19. The sample holds one count of this clone. The V and J ends lost 4 bases and 2 bases, in that order; junction bases with no gene match: 4. This CDR3 region has 14 residues. Germline-derived CDR1 and CDR2 are MNHEY and SVGAGI. Authors' data handling: From reference gene primer amplification, estimates of nucleated cell counts were derived. The protocol was immunoSEQ multiplex PCR, while the TCRdb copy is restricted to in-frame clones and leaves out a portion. V and J calls and clone size follow that table, whereas D and trimming were derived from the DNA. Among 72,000 or so clones listed, more than 75% were seen once.

Sequenced: peripheral blood. This receptor was taken from a woman aged 55-69 years with acute or convalescent COVID-19. The chain combines TRBV6-5 with TRBJ2-5; 7 nucleotides line up with TRBD2. The DNA of the CDR3 is TGTGCCAGCAGTTGGGGGGGACTTCAAGAGACCCAGTACTTC. It is translated as CASSWGGLQETQYF.